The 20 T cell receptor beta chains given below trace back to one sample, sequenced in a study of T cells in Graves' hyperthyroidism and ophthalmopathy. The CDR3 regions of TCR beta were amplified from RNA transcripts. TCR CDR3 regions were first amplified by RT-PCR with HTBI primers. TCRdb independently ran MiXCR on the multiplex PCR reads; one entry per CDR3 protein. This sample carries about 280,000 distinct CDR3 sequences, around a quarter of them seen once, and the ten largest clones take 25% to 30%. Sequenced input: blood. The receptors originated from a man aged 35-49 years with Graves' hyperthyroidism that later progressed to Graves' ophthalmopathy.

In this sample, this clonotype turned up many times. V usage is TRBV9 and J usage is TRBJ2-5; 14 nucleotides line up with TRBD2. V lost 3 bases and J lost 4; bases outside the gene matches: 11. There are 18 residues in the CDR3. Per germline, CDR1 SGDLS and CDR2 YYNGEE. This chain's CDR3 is CASSAKMGLAGDGETQYF. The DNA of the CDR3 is TGTGCCAGCAGCGCCAAGATGGGACTAGCGGGAGACGGAGAGACCCAGTACTTC.

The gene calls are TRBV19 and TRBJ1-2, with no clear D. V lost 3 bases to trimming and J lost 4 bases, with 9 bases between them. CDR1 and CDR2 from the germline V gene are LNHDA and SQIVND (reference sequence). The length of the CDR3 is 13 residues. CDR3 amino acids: CASSIAGSYGYTF. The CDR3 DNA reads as TGTGCCAGTAGTATCGCAGGTTCCTATGGCTACACCTTC. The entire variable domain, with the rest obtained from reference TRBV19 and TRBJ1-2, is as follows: DGGITQSPKYLFRKEGQNVTLSCEQNLNHDAMYWYRQDPGQGLRLIYYSQIVNDFQKGDIAEGYSVSREKKESFPLTVTSAQKNPTAFYLCASSIAGSYGYTFGSGTRLTVV.

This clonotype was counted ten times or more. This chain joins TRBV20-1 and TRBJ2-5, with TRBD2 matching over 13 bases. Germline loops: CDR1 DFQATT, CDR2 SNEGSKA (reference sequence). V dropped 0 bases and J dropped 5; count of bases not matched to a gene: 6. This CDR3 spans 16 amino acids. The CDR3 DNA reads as TGCAGTGCTAGAGATTATAGGACTAGCGGGAGCGAGACCCAGTACTTC. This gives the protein CSARDYRTSGSETQYF.

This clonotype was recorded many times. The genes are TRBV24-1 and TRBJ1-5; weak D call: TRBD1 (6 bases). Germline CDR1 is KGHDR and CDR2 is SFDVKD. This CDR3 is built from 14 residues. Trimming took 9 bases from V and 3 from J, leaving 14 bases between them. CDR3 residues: CATRGAGHNQPQHF. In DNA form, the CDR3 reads TGTGCCACCCGGGGGGCAGGCCACAATCAGCCCCAGCATTTT.

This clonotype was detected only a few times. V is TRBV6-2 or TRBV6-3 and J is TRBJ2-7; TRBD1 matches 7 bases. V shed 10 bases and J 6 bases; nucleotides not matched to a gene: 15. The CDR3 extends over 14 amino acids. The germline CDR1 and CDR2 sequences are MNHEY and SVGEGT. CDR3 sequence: CATDRSGQSIEQYF. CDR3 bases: TGTGCCACCGATCGATCGGGACAGAGCATCGAGCAGTACTTC.

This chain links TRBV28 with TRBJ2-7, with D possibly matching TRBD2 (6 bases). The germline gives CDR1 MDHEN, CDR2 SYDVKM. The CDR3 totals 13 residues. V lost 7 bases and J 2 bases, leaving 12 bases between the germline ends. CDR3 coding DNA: TGTGCCAGCACCCCGGGGGTTCCCTACGAGCAGTACTTC. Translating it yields CASTPGVPYEQYF. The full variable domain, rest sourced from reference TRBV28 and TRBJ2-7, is DVKVTQSSRYLVKRTGEKVFLECVQDMDHENMFWYRQDPGLGLRLIYFSYDVKMKEKGDIPEGYSVSREKKERFSLILESASTNQTSMYLCASTPGVPYEQYFGPGTRLTVT.

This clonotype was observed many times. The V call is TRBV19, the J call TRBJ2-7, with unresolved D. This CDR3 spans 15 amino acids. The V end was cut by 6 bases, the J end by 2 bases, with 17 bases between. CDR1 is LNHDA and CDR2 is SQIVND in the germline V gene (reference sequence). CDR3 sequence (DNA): TGTGCCAGTAGGGGTCAGATGTACGATGCCTACGAGCAGTACTTC. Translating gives CASRGQMYDAYEQYF.

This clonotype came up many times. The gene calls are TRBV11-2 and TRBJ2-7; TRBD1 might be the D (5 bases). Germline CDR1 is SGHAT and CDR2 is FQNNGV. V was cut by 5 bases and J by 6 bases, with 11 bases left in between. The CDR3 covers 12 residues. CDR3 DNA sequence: TGTGCCAGCAGCCGAAGCAGGGTCGAGCAGTACTTC. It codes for CASSRSRVEQYF.

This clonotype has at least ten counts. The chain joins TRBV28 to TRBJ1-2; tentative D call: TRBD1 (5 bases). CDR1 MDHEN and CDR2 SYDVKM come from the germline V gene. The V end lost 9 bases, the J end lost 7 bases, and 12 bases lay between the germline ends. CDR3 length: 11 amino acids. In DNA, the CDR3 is TGTGCCAGTGGGGAGGGGTTTGGCTACACCTTC. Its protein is CASGEGFGYTF.

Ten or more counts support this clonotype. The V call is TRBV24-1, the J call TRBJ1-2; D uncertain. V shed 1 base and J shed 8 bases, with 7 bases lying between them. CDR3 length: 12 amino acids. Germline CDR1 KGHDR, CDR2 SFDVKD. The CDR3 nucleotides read TGTGCCACCAGTGATTTAACCGGGGGCTACACCTTC. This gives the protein CATSDLTGGYTF.

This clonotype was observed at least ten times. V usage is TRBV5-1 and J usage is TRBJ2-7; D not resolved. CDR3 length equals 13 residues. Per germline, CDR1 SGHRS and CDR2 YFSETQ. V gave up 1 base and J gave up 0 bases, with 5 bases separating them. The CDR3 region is CASSLTDSYEQYF. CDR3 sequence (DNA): TGCGCCAGCAGCTTGACAGACTCCTACGAGCAGTACTTC.

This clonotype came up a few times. The CDR3 DNA is TGCGCCAGCAGCCAATGGTGGCTAGCGGGAGGTGCAGAGACCCAGTACTTC. Protein: CASSQWWLAGGAETQYF. This chain connects TRBV4-1 to TRBJ2-5; 11 positions match TRBD2. This CDR3 is built from 17 residues. Germline V gives CDR1 MGHRA, CDR2 YSYEKL. Trimming took 2 bases from V and 4 from J; bases not matched to a gene: 9.

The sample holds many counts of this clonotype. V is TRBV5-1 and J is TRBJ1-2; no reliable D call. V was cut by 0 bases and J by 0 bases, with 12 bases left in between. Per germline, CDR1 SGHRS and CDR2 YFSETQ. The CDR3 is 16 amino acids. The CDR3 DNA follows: TGCGCCAGCAGCTTGGGTAGCACTACGGCTAACTATGGCTACACCTTC. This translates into CASSLGSTTANYGYTF.

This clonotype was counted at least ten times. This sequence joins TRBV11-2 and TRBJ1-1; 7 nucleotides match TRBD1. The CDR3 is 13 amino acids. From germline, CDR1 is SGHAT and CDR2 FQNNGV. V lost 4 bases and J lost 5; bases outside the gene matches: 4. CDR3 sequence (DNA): TGTGCCAGCAGCTCAGACAGGGAAACTGAAGCTTTCTTT. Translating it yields CASSSDRETEAFF.

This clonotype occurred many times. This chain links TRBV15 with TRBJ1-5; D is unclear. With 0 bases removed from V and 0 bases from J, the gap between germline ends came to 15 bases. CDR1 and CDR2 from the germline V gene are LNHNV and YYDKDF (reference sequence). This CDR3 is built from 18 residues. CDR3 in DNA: TGTGCCACCAGCAGAGATCTCTCGGGCGCGCTTAGCAATCAGCCCCAGCATTTT. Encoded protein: CATSRDLSGALSNQPQHF. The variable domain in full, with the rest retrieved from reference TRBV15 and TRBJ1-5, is DAMVIQNPRYQVTQFGKPVTLSCSQTLNHNVMYWYQQKSSQAPKLLFHYYDKDFNNEADTPDNFQSRRPNTSFCFLDIRSPGLGDTAMYLCATSRDLSGALSNQPQHFGDGTRLSIL.

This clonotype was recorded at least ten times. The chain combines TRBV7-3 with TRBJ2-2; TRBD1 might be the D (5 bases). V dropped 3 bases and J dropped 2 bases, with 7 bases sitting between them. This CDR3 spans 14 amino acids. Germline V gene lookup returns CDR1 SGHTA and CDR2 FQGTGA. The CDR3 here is CASSFDRNTGELFF. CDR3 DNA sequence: TGTGCCAGCAGCTTTGACAGAAACACCGGGGAGCTGTTTTTT.

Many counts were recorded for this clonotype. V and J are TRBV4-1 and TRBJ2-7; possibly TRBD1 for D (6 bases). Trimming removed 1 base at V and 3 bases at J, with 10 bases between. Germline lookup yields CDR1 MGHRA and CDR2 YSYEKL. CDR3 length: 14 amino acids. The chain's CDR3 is CASSQGQGSYEQYF. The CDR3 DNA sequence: TGCGCCAGCAGCCAAGGGCAGGGGAGCTACGAGCAGTACTTC.

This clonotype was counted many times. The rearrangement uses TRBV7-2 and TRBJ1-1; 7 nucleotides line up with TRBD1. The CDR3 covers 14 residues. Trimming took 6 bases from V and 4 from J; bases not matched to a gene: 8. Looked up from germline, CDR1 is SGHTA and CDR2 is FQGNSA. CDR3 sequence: CASRGTAPSTEAFF. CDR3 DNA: TGTGCCAGCAGGGGGACAGCCCCGAGCACTGAAGCTTTCTTT.

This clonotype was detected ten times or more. Here the CDR3 DNA reads TGTGCCTGGAGTGGGCCGCGGGACAGGGGTTCCTACGAGCAGTACTTC. It specifies CAWSGPRDRGSYEQYF. V usage is TRBV30 and J usage is TRBJ2-7; TRBD1 aligns across 10 bases. Trimming at V came to 1 base and at J to 1 base, leaving 7 bases not matched to a gene. Germline values: CDR1 GTSNPN, CDR2 SVGIG (reference sequence). This CDR3 region has 16 residues. Filled out from reference TRBV30 and TRBJ2-7, the complete variable domain reads SQTIHQWPATLVQPVGSPLSLECTVEGTSNPNLYWYRQAAGRGLQLLFYSVGIGQISSEVPQNLSASRPQDRQFILSSKKLLLSDSGFYLCAWSGPRDRGSYEQYFGPGTRLTVT.

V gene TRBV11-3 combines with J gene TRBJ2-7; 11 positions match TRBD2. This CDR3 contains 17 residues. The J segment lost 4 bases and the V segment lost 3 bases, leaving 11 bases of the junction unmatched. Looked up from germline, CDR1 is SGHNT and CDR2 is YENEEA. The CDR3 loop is CASSLGLAGGKGYEQYF. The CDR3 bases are TGTGCCAGCAGCTTGGGCCTAGCGGGAGGAAAAGGATACGAGCAGTACTTC.